The source of this T cell receptor (beta chain) is a study of T cells after somatic rescue of genetic block (dated by TCRdb to about 2020). About the study as a whole: The study assessed how robust, over the long term, a T-cell system was when the system had developed through somatic rescue of a genetic block in T-cell development.

Libraries were made using the immunoSEQ multiplex PCR assay. This is the immuneACCESS table as TCRdb keeps it, with only in-frame sequences that have V and J called. A part of the clones is gone; compared with another copy, unresolved V genes explain less than half, and the rest is unexplained. The sample data list tens of thousands of clones, and around 90% of these were observed just once. The ten most abundant clones make up 2.9% of the sample. Concerning this clone itself: Its recognized antigen is unknown. Per-base qualities were not stored, and no clone one base away is much larger.

Including the terminal cysteine and phenylalanine, the CDR3 comprises 16 residues. This entry keeps only the CDR3 DNA: 48 bases, framed from base 1. As encoded in the germline V gene, CDR1 is LGHNA while CDR2 is YNFKEQ. V was cut back by 4 bases and J by 0 bases, leaving a gap of 15 bases between them. The chain links TRBV4-2 with TRBJ1-2; no confident D gene assignment can be made. The TCR comes from a middle-aged man. Sequences were obtained from peripheral blood mononuclear cells (PBMCs). The DNA sequence is given as TGTGCCAGCAGCCCAGACCCAGGTCTAGCTAACTATGGCTACACCTTC. Translated, it reads CASSPDPGLANYGYTF.